This passage covers 4 T cell receptor beta chains from one sample sequenced in a study of control samples from healthy donors and cancer patients. Produced via immunoSEQ multiplex PCR; TCRdb's table is partial and in-frame only. The sample holds 85,000 to 95,000 clones, roughly nine tenths seen once. Sequences were obtained from blood. The source is a woman in her 30s in good health.

The rearrangement joins TRBV13 to TRBJ1-1, with TRBD1 identical over 8 bases. Germline CDR1 is PRHDT and CDR2 is FYEKMQ (reference sequence). The CDR3 consists of 14 residues. Unmatched junction bases numbered 4, after V lost 4 bases and J lost 3 bases. The CDR3 DNA reads as TGTGCCAGCAGCTCGACAGGGGAGGACACTGAAGCTTTCTTT. Translated, it gives CASSSTGEDTEAFF.

The gene calls are TRBV7-2 and TRBJ2-2, with TRBD2 matching over 12 bases. This CDR3 spans 16 amino acids. Germline loops: CDR1 SGHTA, CDR2 FQGNSA. Germline trimming cut 3 bases from V and 4 bases from J; bases unmatched to any gene: 3. For the CDR3, the DNA is TGTGCCAGCAGCTTCCCTAGCGGGGGGGGCACCGGGGAGCTGTTTTTT. Its protein product is CASSFPSGGGTGELFF. The full variable domain, rest sourced from reference TRBV7-2 and TRBJ2-2, is GAGVSQSPSNKVTEKGKDVELRCDPISGHTALYWYRQSLGQGLEFLIYFQGNSAPDKSGLPSDRFSAERTGGSVSTLTIQRTQQEDSAVYLCASSFPSGGGTGELFFGEGSRLTVL.

The chain uses TRBV2 and TRBJ1-5, with a tentative D call TRBD1 (6 bases). The CDR3 is 17 residues long. Trimming stripped 7 bases from V and 0 bases from J, with 19 bases between. CDR1 SNHLY and CDR2 FYNNEI come from the germline V gene. The DNA for the CDR3 is TGTGCCAGCAATCCCCGGGGGGGGCTGGATAGCAATCAGCCCCAGCATTTT. This codes for CASNPRGGLDSNQPQHF.

The count of this clone is one. V usage is TRBV19 and J usage is TRBJ2-3; D is possibly TRBD1 or TRBD2 (5 bases each). The V gene lost 5 bases and the J gene lost 9 bases, with 15 bases spanning the gap. This CDR3 comprises 13 residues. Germline V CDR1 and CDR2: LNHDA, SQIVND (reference sequence). DNA of the CDR3: TGTGCCAGTAGTGTACGGGACGTGGAAACGCAGTATTTT. This gives the protein CASSVRDVETQYF.